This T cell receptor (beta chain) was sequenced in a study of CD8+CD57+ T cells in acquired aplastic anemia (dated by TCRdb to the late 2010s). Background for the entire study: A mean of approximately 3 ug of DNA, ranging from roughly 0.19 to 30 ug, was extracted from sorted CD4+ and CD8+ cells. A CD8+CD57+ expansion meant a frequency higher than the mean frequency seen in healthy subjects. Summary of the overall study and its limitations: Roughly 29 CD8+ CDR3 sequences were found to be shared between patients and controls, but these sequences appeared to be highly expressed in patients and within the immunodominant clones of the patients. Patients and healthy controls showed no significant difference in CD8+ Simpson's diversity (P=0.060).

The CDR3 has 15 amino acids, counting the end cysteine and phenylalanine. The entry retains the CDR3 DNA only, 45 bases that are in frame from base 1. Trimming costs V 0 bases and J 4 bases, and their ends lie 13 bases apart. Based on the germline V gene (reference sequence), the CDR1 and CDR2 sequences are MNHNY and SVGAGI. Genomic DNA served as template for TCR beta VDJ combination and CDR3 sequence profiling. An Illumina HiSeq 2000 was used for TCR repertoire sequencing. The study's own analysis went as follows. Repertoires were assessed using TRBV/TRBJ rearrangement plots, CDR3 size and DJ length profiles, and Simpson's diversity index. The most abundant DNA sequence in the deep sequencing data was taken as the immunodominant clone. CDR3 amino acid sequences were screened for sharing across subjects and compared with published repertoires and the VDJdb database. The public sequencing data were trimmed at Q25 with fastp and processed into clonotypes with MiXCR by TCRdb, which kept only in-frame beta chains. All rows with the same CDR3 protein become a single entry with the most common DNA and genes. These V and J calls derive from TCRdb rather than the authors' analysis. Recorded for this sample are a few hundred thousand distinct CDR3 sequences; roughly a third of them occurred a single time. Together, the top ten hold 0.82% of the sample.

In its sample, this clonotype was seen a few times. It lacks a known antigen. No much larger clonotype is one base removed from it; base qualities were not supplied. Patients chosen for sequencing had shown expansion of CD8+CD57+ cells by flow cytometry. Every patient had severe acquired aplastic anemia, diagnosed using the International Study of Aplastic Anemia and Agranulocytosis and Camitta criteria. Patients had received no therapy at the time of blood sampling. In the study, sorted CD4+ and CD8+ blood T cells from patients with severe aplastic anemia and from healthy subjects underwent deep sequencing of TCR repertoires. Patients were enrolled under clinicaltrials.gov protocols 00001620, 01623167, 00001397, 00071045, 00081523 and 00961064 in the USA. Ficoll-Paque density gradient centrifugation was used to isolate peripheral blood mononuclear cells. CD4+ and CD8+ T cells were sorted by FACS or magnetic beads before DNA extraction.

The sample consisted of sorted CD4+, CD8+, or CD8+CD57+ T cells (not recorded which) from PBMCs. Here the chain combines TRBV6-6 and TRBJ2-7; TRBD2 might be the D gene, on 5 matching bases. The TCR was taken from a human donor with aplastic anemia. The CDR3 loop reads CASSYSGGEGYEQYF. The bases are TGTGCCAGCAGTTACTCCGGCGGCGAGGGATACGAGCAGTACTTC.